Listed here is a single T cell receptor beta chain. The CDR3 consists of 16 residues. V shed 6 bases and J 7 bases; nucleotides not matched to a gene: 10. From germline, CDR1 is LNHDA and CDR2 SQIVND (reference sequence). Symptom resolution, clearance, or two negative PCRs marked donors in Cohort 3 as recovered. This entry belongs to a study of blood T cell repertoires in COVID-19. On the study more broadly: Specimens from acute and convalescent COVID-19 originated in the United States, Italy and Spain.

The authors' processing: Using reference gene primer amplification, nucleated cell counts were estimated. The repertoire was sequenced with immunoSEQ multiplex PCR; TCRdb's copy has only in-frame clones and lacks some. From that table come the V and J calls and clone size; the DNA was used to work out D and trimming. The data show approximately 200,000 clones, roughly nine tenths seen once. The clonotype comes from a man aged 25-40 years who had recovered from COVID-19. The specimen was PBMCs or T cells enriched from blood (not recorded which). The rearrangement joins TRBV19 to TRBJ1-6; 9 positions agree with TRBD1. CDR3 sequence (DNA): TGTGCCAGTAGCCCTGTGGGACAGGGAGTAAATTCACCCCTCCACTTT. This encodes CASSPVGQGVNSPLHF.